The 27 T cell receptor beta chains below all came from one sample that was sequenced in a study of early T cells in non-severe SARS-CoV-2 infection. From the 5' RACE reads, TCRdb called clonotypes with MiXCR, one entry per CDR3 protein. The table records around 70,000 distinct CDR3 sequences, 12% of them present only once. The sample was whole blood. Receptor source: an adult who was a healthcare worker with PCR-confirmed SARS-CoV-2 infection or an uninfected control (not recorded which).

This rearrangement joins TRBV3-1 to TRBJ2-7; D is uncertain. CDR3 length: 12 amino acids. Germline CDR1 is LGHDT and CDR2 is YNNKEL (reference sequence). V gave up 5 bases and J gave up 4 bases, with 9 bases separating them. This CDR3 reads CASSFWSYEQYF. The CDR3 region has the DNA TGTGCCAGCAGCTTTTGGAGTTACGAGCAGTACTTC.

With respect to this clonotype: A much larger clonotype is one base distant, so this may be a read error. This chain joins TRBV2 and TRBJ2-5; 9 bases line up with TRBD1. Germline-derived CDR1 and CDR2 are SNHLY and FYNNEI. The CDR3 is made up of 15 amino acids. CDR3 loop: CVSSEQGAGLETQYF. As DNA, the CDR3 is TGTGTCAGCAGTGAACAGGGGGCGGGATTGGAGACCCAGTACTTC.

To note about this clonotype: Given a much more abundant clone one base away, this may be a read error. The gene calls are TRBV3-1 and TRBJ2-7; 8 bases agree with TRBD1. The CDR3 extends over 17 amino acids. The trim removed 2 bases at V and 6 bases at J, leaving 15 bases unmatched. The germline V gene has CDR1 LGHDT and CDR2 YNNKEL (reference sequence). The CDR3 nucleotides read TGTGCCAGCAGCCAAAGAACCCGGGACAGGCCCTATTGCGAGCAGTACTTC. Translated: CASSQRTRDRPYCEQYF.

This clonotype was seen repeatedly, ten times or more. V gene TRBV24-1 combines with J gene TRBJ1-5; no reliable D call. This CDR3 is built from 16 residues. The V gene lost 4 bases and the J gene lost 6 bases, with 18 bases spanning the gap. Germline CDR1 and CDR2: KGHDR and SFDVKD. CDR3 sequence: CATSDSNFGKSQPQHF. The CDR3 DNA reads as TGTGCCACCAGTGACTCCAATTTCGGAAAATCTCAGCCCCAGCATTTT.

The chain uses TRBV5-8 and TRBJ2-7, with D possibly TRBD2 on 6 matching bases. The CDR3 consists of 15 residues. The germline gives CDR1 SGHTS, CDR2 YDEGEE. Trimming removed 4 bases from V and 0 bases from J, with 14 bases in between. CDR3 sequence: CASSPWGVSSYEQYF. The CDR3 region has the DNA TGTGCCAGCAGCCCCTGGGGGGTAAGCTCCTACGAGCAGTACTTC.

This clonotype was detected a few times. This chain uses TRBV10-3 with TRBJ1-1; D possibly corresponds to TRBD1 (5 bases). The germline CDR1 and CDR2 sequences are ENHRY and SYGVKD. CDR3 size: 12 residues. V lost 9 bases and J lost 7, with 15 bases in between. CDR3 nucleotide sequence: TGTGCCATTTCCCCGGGGCACGATGAAGCTTTCTTT. Translating it yields CAISPGHDEAFF.

This clonotype appeared a few times. V is TRBV29-1 and J is TRBJ2-6; a possible D gene is TRBD1 (6 bases). Trimming cost V 7 bases and J 2 bases, with 12 bases left between them. The CDR3 runs to 14 residues. The germline CDR1 and CDR2 sequences are SQVTM and ANQGSEA. The CDR3: CSAQQGTGANVLTF. CDR3 DNA: TGCAGCGCCCAACAGGGCACTGGGGCCAACGTCCTGACTTTC.

In its sample, this clonotype was seen many times. The chain carries TRBV4-1 and TRBJ2-1, with 8 bases that match TRBD2. This CDR3 is built from 17 residues. Germline trimming cut 0 bases from V and 2 bases from J; bases unmatched to any gene: 6. CDR1 is MGHRA, CDR2 YSYEKL, per germline. CDR3 sequence (DNA): TGCGCCAGCAGCCAAGAAGACGTAGCGGGGCCCTACAATGAGCAGTTCTTC. Its protein is CASSQEDVAGPYNEQFF.

Points on this clonotype: A much more abundant neighbour one base away suggests this may be a read error. This chain joins TRBV7-2 and TRBJ2-1; no reliable D call. Trimming pared 5 bases from V and 7 bases from J, leaving 15 bases between. This CDR3 region has 14 residues. The germline V gene encodes CDR1 SGHTA and CDR2 FQGNSA. CDR3 nucleotide sequence: TGTGCCAGCAGCCCTAATACCTTGGGGAATGAGCAGTTCTTC. It translates to CASSPNTLGNEQFF.

The chain joins TRBV3-1 to TRBJ2-7; 9 bases align to TRBD2. After removal of 5 bases from V and 2 bases from J, the junction contained 4 bases not matched to a gene. Germline lookup yields CDR1 LGHDT and CDR2 YNNKEL (reference sequence). The length of the CDR3 is 14 residues. This CDR3 is CASSGLAGTYEQYF. For the CDR3, the DNA is TGTGCCAGCAGCGGGCTAGCGGGGACCTACGAGCAGTACTTC.

This CDR3 reads CASSLEGGDTQYF. CDR3 nucleotide sequence: TGCGCCAGCAGCTTGGAAGGGGGAGATACGCAGTATTTT. The chain uses TRBV5-1 and TRBJ2-3; tentative D call: TRBD1 (6 bases). Trimming stripped 0 bases from V and 5 bases from J, with 7 bases between. Germline CDR1 is SGHRS and CDR2 is YFSETQ. The CDR3 sequence is 13 residues long.

This clonotype was counted at least ten times. The chain couples TRBV10-2 to TRBJ2-5, with 8 bases that match TRBD1. CDR1 and CDR2 from the germline V gene are WSHSY and SAAADI. The CDR3 has 14 amino acids. V shed 7 bases and J 3 bases; nucleotides not matched to a gene: 7. The DNA of the CDR3 is TGCGCCAGCACCCTGATGGACAGGGAAGAGACCCAGTACTTC. This encodes CASTLMDREETQYF.

A few counts support this clonotype. V and J are TRBV28 and TRBJ2-1; a possible D gene is TRBD2 (5 bases). The CDR3 runs to 13 residues. CDR1 and CDR2 (germline): MDHEN, SYDVKM. V was pared by 2 bases and J by 5 bases, with 7 bases between. CDR3 sequence reads: CASSLTRDNEQFF. The CDR3 DNA follows: TGTGCCAGCAGTTTAACTAGGGACAATGAGCAGTTCTTC.

This rearrangement joins TRBV7-9 to TRBJ2-2, with D tentatively TRBD2 (5 bases). Trimming stripped 5 bases from V and 4 bases from J, with 17 bases between. The CDR3 has 16 amino acids. CDR1 and CDR2 from the germline V gene are SEHNR and FQNEAQ (reference sequence). CDR3 bases: TGTGCCAGCAGCCCGCCGACGAGCGAGGGCACCGGGGAGCTGTTTTTT. Translation gives CASSPPTSEGTGELFF.

This chain links TRBV18 with TRBJ2-5; tentatively, D is TRBD1 or TRBD2 (6 bases each). Germline V gene lookup returns CDR1 KGHSH and CDR2 LQKENI. The CDR3 runs 18 residues. Trimming cost V 1 base and J 4 bases, with 22 bases left between them. This CDR3 is CASSPQGGAGPPGETQYF. CDR3 coding DNA: TGTGCCAGCTCACCACAGGGGGGAGCGGGCCCCCCCGGAGAGACCCAGTACTTC.

The chain joins TRBV29-1 to TRBJ2-5; 10 bases align to TRBD1. CDR3 length equals 14 residues. V was pared by 6 bases and J by 4 bases, with 8 bases of the junction left unmatched. CDR1 SQVTM and CDR2 ANQGSEA come from the germline V gene. As DNA, the CDR3 is TGCAGCGTCTCCCCCCGACAGGGGGCAGAGACCCAGTACTTC. Residues: CSVSPRQGAETQYF.

The chain joins TRBV12-3 or TRBV12-4 to TRBJ2-7; D is unresolved. The CDR3 consists of 14 residues. Trimming pared 2 bases from V and 8 bases from J, leaving 16 bases between. The CDR3 sequence: CASSLSAGPTQQYF. CDR3 coding DNA: TGTGCCAGCAGTTTATCCGCCGGACCTACCCAGCAGTACTTC.

V usage is TRBV2 and J usage is TRBJ1-5; a possible D gene is TRBD1 (5 bases). V lost 5 bases and J lost 7, with 18 bases in between. Germline-derived CDR1 and CDR2 are SNHLY and FYNNEI. The length of the CDR3 is 15 residues. CDR3 sequence (DNA): TGTGCCAGCAGTTGGAGTGGGGGGTTTGGACAGCCCCAGCATTTT. This gives the protein CASSWSGGFGQPQHF.

This clonotype has a count of ten or more. This chain's CDR3 is CASSQALGQGSEKLFF. CDR3 sequence (DNA): TGCGCCAGCAGCCAAGCCCTGGGACAGGGAAGTGAAAAACTGTTTTTT. The chain couples TRBV4-1 to TRBJ1-4; 9 bases fit TRBD1. V lost 1 base and J lost 7; bases outside the gene matches: 7. This CDR3 contains 16 residues. Germline CDR1 reads MGHRA; CDR2 reads YSYEKL.

The chain combines TRBV7-7 with TRBJ2-7, with D possibly being TRBD1 or TRBD2 (5 bases each). Trimming took off 5 bases at V and 6 bases at J, with 14 bases between the two ends. CDR1 and CDR2 (germline): SSHAT, FNYEAQ (reference sequence). The CDR3 is made up of 13 amino acids. CDR3 region: CASSPGPLVEQYF. In DNA form, the CDR3 reads TGTGCCAGCAGCCCGGGACCCCTGGTCGAGCAGTACTTC.

The sample holds a few counts of this clonotype. This rearrangement joins TRBV7-3 to TRBJ2-3; maybe TRBD1 (5 bases). This CDR3 region has 13 residues. Germline CDR1 is SGHTA and CDR2 is FQGTGA. The V end lost 8 bases, the J end lost 2 bases, and 11 bases lay between the germline ends. DNA of the CDR3: TGTGCCAGCGCTAGGGGTTCCACAGATACGCAGTATTTT. Protein product: CASARGSTDTQYF.

This clonotype was counted a few times. V usage is TRBV11-2 and J usage is TRBJ2-7, with 9 bases matching TRBD2. Unmatched junction bases numbered 4, after V lost 4 bases and J lost 0 bases. This CDR3 is 15 amino acids long. CDR1 is SGHAT and CDR2 is FQNNGV in the germline V gene. The CDR3 sequence: CASSSSGVSSYEQYF. CDR3 coding DNA: TGTGCCAGCAGCTCTAGCGGGGTTAGCTCCTACGAGCAGTACTTC. The full variable domain, completed using reference TRBV11-2 and TRBJ2-7, is EAGVAQSPRYKIIEKRQSVAFWCNPISGHATLYWYQQILGQGPKLLIQFQNNGVVDDSQLPKDRFSAERLKGVDSTLKIQPAKLEDSAVYLCASSSSGVSSYEQYFGPGTRLTVT.

This clonotype was counted ten times or more. This chain links TRBV29-1 with TRBJ2-5; D is uncertain. V gave up 7 bases and J gave up 9 bases, with 12 bases separating them. The CDR3 loop spans 10 amino acids. Germline CDR1 is SQVTM and CDR2 is ANQGSEA. CDR3 coding DNA: TGCAGCGGTGAGGTAGACGCCCAGTACTTC. Translation: CSGEVDAQYF.

This clonotype has more than one count but fewer than ten. This rearrangement joins TRBV19 to TRBJ2-1, with unresolved D. This CDR3 contains 13 residues. From germline, CDR1 is LNHDA and CDR2 SQIVND (reference sequence). Between the trimmed V and J ends, which lost 5 bases and 9 bases, there was a span of 14 bases. CDR3 nucleotide sequence: TGTGCCAGTAGTGATCCCAGATGGAGTGAGCAGTTCTTC. Translation gives CASSDPRWSEQFF.

The V gene is TRBV7-2, the J gene TRBJ1-2; a weak D match, TRBD1 (6 bases). The CDR3 extends over 18 amino acids. The germline V gene has CDR1 SGHTA and CDR2 FQGNSA. Trimming removed 7 bases from V and 6 bases from J, with 30 bases in between. The CDR3 DNA reads TGTGCCAGCACCCCCCCAGGGGAGGGCGGTCTCCTATCTCATGGCTACACCTTC. Its translation: CASTPPGEGGLLSHGYTF.

The chain links TRBV5-1 to TRBJ1-1; 10 nucleotides match TRBD1. V trimming: 5 bases; J trimming: 4 bases; junction bases outside the gene matches: 11. The CDR3 spans 16 residues. Germline V gene lookup returns CDR1 SGHRS and CDR2 YFSETQ. The CDR3 is CASSGDRGMKVTEAFF. The CDR3 coding sequence is TGCGCCAGCAGTGGGGACAGGGGTATGAAGGTCACTGAAGCTTTCTTT. Looking up the rest from reference TRBV5-1 and TRBJ1-1 gives the full variable domain: KAGVTQTPRYLIKTRGQQVTLSCSPISGHRSVSWYQQTPGQGLQFLFEYFSETQRNKGNFPGRFSGRQFSNSRSEMNVSTLELGDSALYLCASSGDRGMKVTEAFFGQGTRLTVV.

The chain uses TRBV3-1 and TRBJ2-4, with TRBD1 identical over 7 bases. Looked up from germline, CDR1 is LGHDT and CDR2 is YNNKEL (reference sequence). V lost 4 bases to trimming and J lost 3 bases; unmatched junction nucleotides: 9. The CDR3 extends over 16 amino acids. The CDR3 protein is CASSLRTGVGKNIQYF. The DNA of the CDR3 is TGTGCCAGCAGCCTCCGGACAGGAGTGGGCAAAAACATTCAGTACTTC. Looking up the rest from reference TRBV3-1 and TRBJ2-4 gives the full variable domain: DTAVSQTPKYLVTQMGNDKSIKCEQNLGHDTMYWYKQDSKKFLKIMFSYNNKELIINETVPNRFSPKSPDKAHLNLHINSLELGDSAVYFCASSLRTGVGKNIQYFGAGTRLSVL.